The 31 T cell receptor beta chains given below trace back to one sample, sequenced in a study of control samples from healthy donors and cancer patients. Profiling relied on immunoSEQ multiplex PCR, and the TCRdb table lists in-frame clones only, not all of them. Of around 180,000 clones listed, roughly 88% were seen once; the top ten hold roughly 5.3%. Specimen: blood. The source of these receptors is a woman in her twenties or thirties in good health.

The gene calls are TRBV6-5 and TRBJ1-5, with D possibly TRBD1 on 6 matching bases. V gave up 5 bases and J gave up 6 bases, with 11 bases separating them. Germline CDR1 and CDR2: MNHEY and SVGAGI. The CDR3 has 13 residues. The CDR3 DNA reads TGTGCCAGCAGTCGTACGGACAGTCAGCCCCAGCATTTT. Its translation is CASSRTDSQPQHF.

The rearrangement uses TRBV30 and TRBJ1-1; 10 nucleotides align to TRBD1. The V segment lost 5 bases and the J segment 4 bases; nucleotides outside the gene matches: 13. Germline CDR1 and CDR2: GTSNPN and SVGIG (reference sequence). This CDR3 region has 16 residues. This CDR3 is CAWGTGQGKWSTEAFF. The CDR3 DNA reads as TGTGCCTGGGGTACGGGACAGGGGAAGTGGAGCACTGAAGCTTTCTTT.

This clone was detected only once. The genes are TRBV6-5 and TRBJ1-2, with a weak D call TRBD1 (6 bases). Looked up from germline, CDR1 is MNHEY and CDR2 is SVGAGI. Trimming took 8 bases from V and 8 from J, leaving 18 bases between them. The CDR3 runs to 13 residues. The CDR3 DNA is TGTGCCAGCCAAAGGGGGGCAGGGGAAGGCTACACCTTC. Translated, it gives CASQRGAGEGYTF.

The chain links TRBV3-1 (or the pseudogene TRBV3-2) to TRBJ1-6; D is unresolved. The CDR3 totals 15 residues. V was clipped by 0 bases and J by 7 bases, with 10 bases between them. The germline CDR1 and CDR2 sequences are LGHDT and YNNKEL (reference sequence). The chain's CDR3 is CASSQESSPNSPLHF. CDR3 in DNA: TGTGCCAGCAGCCAAGAAAGCTCTCCAAATTCACCCCTCCACTTT.

This clone appeared a few times. CDR3 DNA sequence: TGTGCCAGCAGCCGGGACAGTAGCAATCAGCCCCAGCATTTT. As protein: CASSRDSSNQPQHF. The genes are TRBV5-6 and TRBJ1-5, with TRBD1 identical over 7 bases. Trimming at V came to 4 bases and at J to 0 bases, leaving 1 base not matched to a gene. In germline, CDR1 is SGHDT, CDR2 YYEEEE. The CDR3 has 14 amino acids.

J is TRBJ2-5 and V is TRBV24-1; D possibly corresponds to TRBD2 (6 bases). The CDR3 length is 17 residues. The V end was cut by 8 bases, the J end by 4 bases, with 25 bases between. The germline V gene encodes CDR1 KGHDR and CDR2 SFDVKD. CDR3 residues: CATTLRRGSSGGETQYF. The CDR3 bases are TGTGCCACCACCTTGAGACGGGGGAGTAGCGGTGGAGAGACCCAGTACTTC.

The chain uses TRBV18 and TRBJ2-7; TRBD1 is a possible D gene (5 bases). V was shortened by 3 bases and J by 0 bases, with 9 bases between the two germline ends. The CDR3 contains 14 residues. The germline gives CDR1 KGHSH, CDR2 LQKENI. The CDR3 DNA sequence: TGTGCCAGCTCACCCTTGGACACCTCCTACGAGCAGTACTTC. Its protein is CASSPLDTSYEQYF.

J is TRBJ1-5 and V is TRBV28; no clear D. Germline loops: CDR1 MDHEN, CDR2 SYDVKM. This CDR3 region has 17 residues. V lost 3 bases, J lost 1 base, and 16 bases lay in between. CDR3 in DNA: TGTGCCAGCAGTTTGAACGGATTAGTGGGGAGCAATCAGCCCCAGCATTTT. Translating it yields CASSLNGLVGSNQPQHF. The whole variable domain, filled in from reference TRBV28 and TRBJ1-5, reads DVKVTQSSRYLVKRTGEKVFLECVQDMDHENMFWYRQDPGLGLRLIYFSYDVKMKEKGDIPEGYSVSREKKERFSLILESASTNQTSMYLCASSLNGLVGSNQPQHFGDGTRLSIL.

This clone is labeled medium-sized. This sequence joins TRBV19 and TRBJ1-5; the match to TRBD1 covers 8 bases. This CDR3 comprises 12 residues. Trimming cost V 7 bases and J 6 bases; bases outside gene matches: 2. The germline CDR1 and CDR2 sequences are LNHDA and SQIVND (reference sequence). The CDR3 nucleotides read TGTGCCAGTAAAACAGGGGGTCAGCCCCAGCATTTT. Protein: CASKTGGQPQHF.

V usage is TRBV27 and J usage is TRBJ2-5; D may be TRBD1 (6 bases). Germline CDR1 MNHEY, CDR2 SMNVEV (reference sequence). Trimming removed 4 bases from V and 4 bases from J, with 13 bases in between. CDR3 length: 14 amino acids. The CDR3 spells CASSSTGGGETQYF. The CDR3 DNA follows: TGTGCCAGCAGTTCGACAGGTGGGGGAGAGACCCAGTACTTC.

J is TRBJ1-2 and V is TRBV6-5; 8 bases agree with TRBD1. The V gene end was trimmed by 6 bases and the J gene end by 6 bases; junction bases not matched to a gene: 6. The CDR3 is made up of 13 amino acids. CDR1 is MNHEY and CDR2 is SVGAGI in the germline V gene. CDR3 region: CASRLRDRHGYTF. The CDR3 nucleotides read TGTGCCAGCAGATTGCGGGACAGGCATGGCTACACCTTC.

The chain links TRBV10-3 to TRBJ1-4, with a tentative D call TRBD1 (6 bases). CDR1 ENHRY and CDR2 SYGVKD come from the germline V gene. The CDR3 consists of 13 residues. V was shortened by 8 bases and J by 7 bases, with 14 bases between the two germline ends. Here the CDR3 reads CAISGGLGEKLFF. The CDR3 DNA sequence: TGTGCCATCTCGGGGGGCTTGGGTGAAAAACTGTTTTTT.

V usage is TRBV6-5 and J usage is TRBJ2-7, with TRBD1 matching over 9 bases. Germline trimming cut 2 bases from V and 2 bases from J; bases unmatched to any gene: 4. The CDR3 spans 15 residues. Germline loops: CDR1 MNHEY, CDR2 SVGAGI. The DNA for the CDR3 is TGTGCCAGCAGTTACCCGGGACAGGGCCCCTACGAGCAGTACTTC. It encodes CASSYPGQGPYEQYF.

The V call is TRBV20-1, the J call TRBJ1-5, with 8 bases aligning to TRBD1. From germline, CDR1 is DFQATT and CDR2 SNEGSKA (reference sequence). This CDR3 has 15 amino acids. J lost 5 bases, V lost 3 bases, and 9 bases had no gene match. CDR3 sequence: CSASATGGADQPQHF. The CDR3 DNA follows: TGCAGTGCTAGTGCTACAGGGGGAGCCGATCAGCCCCAGCATTTT.

This chain links TRBV5-6 with TRBJ1-6; 7 nucleotides line up with TRBD1. Looked up from germline, CDR1 is SGHDT and CDR2 is YYEEEE. J lost 9 bases, V lost 1 base, and 7 bases had no gene match. The CDR3 sequence is 15 residues long. CDR3 in amino acids: CASSLLRQGGSPLHF. The DNA for the CDR3 is TGTGCCAGCAGCTTGTTGAGACAGGGCGGTTCACCCCTCCACTTT.

This rearrangement joins TRBV24-1 to TRBJ1-2; the match to TRBD1 covers 7 bases. Germline CDR1 KGHDR, CDR2 SFDVKD. The CDR3 contains 14 residues. With 3 bases clipped from V and 8 bases from J, the junction kept 8 bases outside the gene matches. In DNA form, the CDR3 reads TGTGCCACCAGTGATCTGGGGACAGAGAAGGGCTACACCTTC. Translated: CATSDLGTEKGYTF.

This clone was found once. This chain connects TRBV20-1 to TRBJ1-2, with no clear D. The CDR3 is made up of 11 amino acids. Germline CDR1 is DFQATT and CDR2 is SNEGSKA (reference sequence). The CDR3 here is CSHTRPGGYTF. CDR3 sequence (DNA): TGCAGCCACACCCGACCGGGTGGCTACACCTTC.

The chain recombines TRBV28 with TRBJ2-7; D is unresolved. The CDR3 loop spans 13 amino acids. Germline loops: CDR1 MDHEN, CDR2 SYDVKM. V was shortened by 6 bases and J by 0 bases, with 9 bases between the two germline ends. The DNA for the CDR3 is TGTGCCAGCAGATTGGACGGCTCCTACGAGCAGTACTTC. It specifies CASRLDGSYEQYF.

This clone has a handful of counts. This rearrangement joins TRBV11-2 to TRBJ1-2; the D gene is possibly TRBD1 (6 bases). The V end lost 2 bases, the J end lost 0 bases, and 13 bases lay between the germline ends. Germline V gene sequence: CDR1 SGHAT, CDR2 FQNNGV. This CDR3 region has 16 residues. The DNA for the CDR3 is TGTGCCAGCAGCTTAATGGGGGCAGCCACTAACTATGGCTACACCTTC. Protein product: CASSLMGAATNYGYTF.

The rearrangement joins TRBV5-1 to TRBJ2-1; a weak D match, TRBD2 (5 bases). Germline V CDR1 and CDR2: SGHRS, YFSETQ. V was pared by 4 bases and J by 5 bases, with 13 bases between. The CDR3 is made up of 14 amino acids. CDR3 bases: TGCGCCAGCAGCCCTAGGACTGTAAACAATGAGCAGTTCTTC. Translating gives CASSPRTVNNEQFF.

This chain joins TRBV6-2 or TRBV6-3 and TRBJ1-1; D unclear. Trimming removed 3 bases from V and 1 base from J, with 9 bases in between. Looked up from germline, CDR1 is MNHEY and CDR2 is SVGEGT. The CDR3 runs 14 residues. CDR3: CASSYGWGNTEAFF. CDR3 sequence (DNA): TGTGCCAGCAGTTATGGGTGGGGGAACACTGAAGCTTTCTTT.

The rearrangement joins TRBV10-3 to TRBJ2-1, with 7 bases aligning to TRBD1. J lost 8 bases, V lost 10 bases, and 11 bases had no gene match. CDR3 size: 13 residues. The germline V gene has CDR1 ENHRY and CDR2 SYGVKD. CDR3 DNA: TGTGCCACCCGGGTGACAGGGAGCTATGAGCAGTTCTTC. Its protein is CATRVTGSYEQFF.

The rearrangement links TRBV27 to TRBJ2-7; D tentatively fits TRBD1 or TRBD2 (5 bases each). The ends were cut back, 4 bases at V and 2 bases at J, with 15 bases in the middle. This CDR3 contains 15 residues. CDR1 and CDR2 (germline): MNHEY, SMNVEV (reference sequence). CDR3 nucleotides: TGTGCCAGCAGTTCACGGGACCCCACCGCCTACGAGCAGTACTTC. Translation gives CASSSRDPTAYEQYF.

The rearrangement links TRBV5-4 to TRBJ1-3; TRBD1 agrees at 10 bases. This CDR3 is built from 16 residues. V shed 7 bases, J shed 0 bases, and the junction held 7 bases outside the gene matches. Per the germline V gene, CDR1 is SGHNT and CDR2 is YYREEE (reference sequence). CDR3 protein: CASGDRGGGSGNTIYF. Written as DNA, the CDR3 is TGTGCCAGCGGGGACAGGGGAGGAGGCTCTGGAAACACCATATATTTT. The full variable domain, with the rest looked up from reference TRBV5-4 and TRBJ1-3, is ETGVTQSPTHLIKTRGQQVTLRCSSQSGHNTVSWYQQALGQGPQFIFQYYREEENGRGNFPPRFSGLQFPNYSSELNVNALELDDSALYLCASGDRGGGSGNTIYFGEGSWLTVV.

The chain is built from TRBV11-2 and TRBJ2-2; possibly TRBD1 for D (6 bases). The CDR3 runs to 15 residues. Germline-derived CDR1 and CDR2 are SGHAT and FQNNGV. V gave up 3 bases and J gave up 6 bases, with 14 bases separating them. CDR3 in DNA: TGTGCCAGCAGCTTCGGGCAGGGGTTGTCCGGGGAGCTGTTTTTT. It is translated as CASSFGQGLSGELFF.

The chain links TRBV2 to TRBJ2-5; TRBD1 aligns across 9 bases. Germline CDR1 reads SNHLY; CDR2 reads FYNNEI. The CDR3 loop spans 13 amino acids. Trimming took 8 bases from V and 4 from J; bases not matched to a gene: 5. The CDR3 loop is CASGTGRGETQYF. The CDR3 region has the DNA TGTGCCAGCGGGACAGGGAGAGGAGAGACCCAGTACTTC.

This clone was seen a handful of times. The chain links TRBV28 to TRBJ1-5; D remains unclear. Germline-derived CDR1 and CDR2 are MDHEN and SYDVKM. The CDR3 has 11 amino acids. The ends were cut back, 4 bases at V and 9 bases at J, with 7 bases in the middle. CDR3 DNA sequence: TGTGCCAGCAGTTATTCTGGGCCCCAGCATTTT. It translates to CASSYSGPQHF.

The chain carries TRBV18 and TRBJ2-5, with D perhaps matching TRBD2 (5 bases). Trimming took 2 bases from V and 4 from J, leaving 11 bases between them. There are 14 residues in the CDR3. Germline V gene data show CDR1 as KGHSH and CDR2 as LQKENI. CDR3 amino acids: CASSPSAGGETQYF. CDR3 DNA: TGTGCCAGCTCACCATCTGCGGGTGGAGAGACCCAGTACTTC.

The gene calls are TRBV4-1 and TRBJ1-1; weak D call: TRBD1 (5 bases). V lost 1 base and J lost 5, with 8 bases in between. The CDR3 spans 13 residues. Germline-derived CDR1 and CDR2 are MGHRA and YSYEKL. The CDR3 region has the DNA TGCGCCAGCAGCCAAGCTAGGGGAACTGAAGCTTTCTTT. Encoded protein: CASSQARGTEAFF.

A note on this clone: Other nucleotide sequences from this sample produce the same CDR3. This chain uses TRBV2 with TRBJ1-6; D is undetermined. This CDR3 spans 15 amino acids. Germline V gene lookup returns CDR1 SNHLY and CDR2 FYNNEI. V lost 0 bases to trimming and J lost 7 bases, with 10 bases between them. CDR3 loop: CASSEAQISNSPLHF. The CDR3 coding sequence is TGTGCCAGCAGTGAAGCCCAGATATCCAATTCACCCCTCCACTTT.

This chain uses TRBV19 with TRBJ1-1, with a tentative D call TRBD1 (5 bases). V lost 9 bases to trimming and J lost 1 base, with 12 bases between them. CDR3 length: 13 residues. Germline assignment: CDR1 LNHDA and CDR2 SQIVND (reference sequence). CDR3 protein: CASGDWENTEAFF. CDR3 DNA: TGTGCCAGCGGGGACTGGGAGAACACTGAAGCTTTCTTT.